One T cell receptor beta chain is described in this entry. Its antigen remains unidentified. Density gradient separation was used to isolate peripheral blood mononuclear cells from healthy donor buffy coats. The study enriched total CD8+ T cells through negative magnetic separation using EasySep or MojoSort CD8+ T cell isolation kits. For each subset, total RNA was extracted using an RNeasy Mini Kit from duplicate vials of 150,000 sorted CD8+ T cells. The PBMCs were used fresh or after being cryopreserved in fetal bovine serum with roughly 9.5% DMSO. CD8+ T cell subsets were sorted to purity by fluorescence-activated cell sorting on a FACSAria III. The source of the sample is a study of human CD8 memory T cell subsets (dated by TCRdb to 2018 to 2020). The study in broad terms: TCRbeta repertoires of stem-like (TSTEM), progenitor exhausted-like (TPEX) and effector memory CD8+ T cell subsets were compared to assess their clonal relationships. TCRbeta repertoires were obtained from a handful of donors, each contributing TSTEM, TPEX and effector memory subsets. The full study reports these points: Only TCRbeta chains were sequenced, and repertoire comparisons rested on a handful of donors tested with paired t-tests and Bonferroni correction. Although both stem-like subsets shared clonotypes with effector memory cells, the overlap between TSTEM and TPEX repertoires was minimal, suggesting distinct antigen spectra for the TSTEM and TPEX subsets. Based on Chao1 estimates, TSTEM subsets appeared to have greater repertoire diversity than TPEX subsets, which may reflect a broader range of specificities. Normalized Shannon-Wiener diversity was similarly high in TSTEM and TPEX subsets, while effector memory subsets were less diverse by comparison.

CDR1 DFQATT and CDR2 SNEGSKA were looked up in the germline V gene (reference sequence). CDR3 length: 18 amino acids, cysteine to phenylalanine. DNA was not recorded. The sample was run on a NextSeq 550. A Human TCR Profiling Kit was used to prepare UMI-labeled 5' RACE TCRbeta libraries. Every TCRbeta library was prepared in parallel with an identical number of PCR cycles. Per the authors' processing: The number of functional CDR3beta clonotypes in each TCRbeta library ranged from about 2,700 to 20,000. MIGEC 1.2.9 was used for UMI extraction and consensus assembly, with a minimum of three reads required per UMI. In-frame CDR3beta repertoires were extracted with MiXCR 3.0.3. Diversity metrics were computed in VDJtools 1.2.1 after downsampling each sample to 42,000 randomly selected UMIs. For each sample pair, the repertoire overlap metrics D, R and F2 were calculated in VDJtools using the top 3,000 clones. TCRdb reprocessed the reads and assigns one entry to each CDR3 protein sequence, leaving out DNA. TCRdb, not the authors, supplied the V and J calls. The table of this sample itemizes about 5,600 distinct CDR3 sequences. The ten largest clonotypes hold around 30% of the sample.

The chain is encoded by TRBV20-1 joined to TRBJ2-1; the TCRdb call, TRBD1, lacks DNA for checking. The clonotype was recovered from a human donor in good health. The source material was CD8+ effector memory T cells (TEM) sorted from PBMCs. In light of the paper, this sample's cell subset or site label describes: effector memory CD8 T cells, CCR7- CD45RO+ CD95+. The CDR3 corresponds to CSATAYRWGGSSYNEQFF.